Below, one T cell receptor (beta chain) is given with its context. The sample originates from a study of blood T cell repertoires in COVID-19. The germline V and J ends were trimmed by 0 bases and 6 bases, with 18 bases remaining between them. CDR3 size: 16 residues. Germline V gene lookup returns CDR1 SGHTA and CDR2 FQGNSA. This table comes from immunoSEQ multiplex PCR, and its TCRdb copy is limited to in-frame clones, with some not included. In the table there are some 68,000 clones, approximately 83% of which are singletons. The sample consisted of peripheral blood. The receptor was isolated from a man between 65 and 85 years old with acute or convalescent COVID-19. This sequence joins TRBV7-2 and TRBJ2-7; D possibly corresponds to TRBD2 (6 bases). The CDR3 DNA follows: TGTGCCAGCAGCTTAGCAGATAGTAGCGGAATGAGCGAGCAGTACTTC. Translating it yields CASSLADSSGMSEQYF.